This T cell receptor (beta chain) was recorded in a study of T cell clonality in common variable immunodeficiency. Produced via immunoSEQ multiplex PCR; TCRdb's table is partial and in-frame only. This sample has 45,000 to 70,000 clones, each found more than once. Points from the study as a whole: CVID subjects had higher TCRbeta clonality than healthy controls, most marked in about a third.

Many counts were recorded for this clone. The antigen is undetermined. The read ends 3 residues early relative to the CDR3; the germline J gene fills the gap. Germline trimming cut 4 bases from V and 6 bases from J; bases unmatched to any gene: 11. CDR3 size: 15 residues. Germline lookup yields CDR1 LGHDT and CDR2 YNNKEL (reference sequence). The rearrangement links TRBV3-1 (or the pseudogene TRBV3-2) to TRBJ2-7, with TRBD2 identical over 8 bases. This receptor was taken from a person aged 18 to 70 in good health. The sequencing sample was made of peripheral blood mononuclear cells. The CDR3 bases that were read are TGTGCCAGCAGCCCAACGGGACTAGAGGTCGTCGAG. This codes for CASSPTGLEVVE. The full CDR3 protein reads CASSPTGLEVVEQYF.